This T cell receptor beta chain was sequenced in a study of OX40 agonist ivuxolimab in advanced cancers. This clone was observed a single time. Exclusion applied to patients with autoimmune disease history or systemic immunosuppression. Germline loops: CDR1 SGHAT, CDR2 FQNNGV. CDR3 length: 11 residues. V lost 3 bases, J lost 5 bases, and 2 bases lay in between. Assay: immunoSEQ multiplex PCR; the TCRdb copy retains only in-frame clones and omits some. The data contain about 83,000 clones, about 85% of them singletons. The TCR comes from an adult with an advanced solid tumor such as melanoma, head and neck, liver or kidney cancer. The sequenced sample was CD4+ or CD8+ T cells sorted from blood, obtained in a trial of the OX40 agonist ivuxolimab. This chain uses TRBV11-2 with TRBJ2-1; D is ambiguous. The CDR3 sequence is CASSFHNEQFF. The DNA of the CDR3 is TGTGCCAGCAGCTTTCACAATGAGCAGTTCTTC. Drawing the rest from reference TRBV11-2 and TRBJ2-1, the complete variable domain is EAGVAQSPRYKIIEKRQSVAFWCNPISGHATLYWYQQILGQGPKLLIQFQNNGVVDDSQLPKDRFSAERLKGVDSTLKIQPAKLEDSAVYLCASSFHNEQFFGPGTRLTVL.